Detailed here is one TCR beta chain. Its antigen is undetermined. The data are from a study of T cell responses to AZD1222 COVID-19 vaccine. About the study: Second doses that came at about 4 or about 12 weeks were put together.

CDR3 length: 16 residues. Germline V lookup: CDR1 SGHAT, CDR2 FQNNGV. V shed 5 bases, J shed 2 bases, and the junction held 6 bases outside the gene matches. General observations from the study: The study identified only six AZD1222 recipients as seropositive at baseline. Targeting of unmutated variant regions was reportedly seen in nearly half of spike-specific TCRs.

Repertoires were generated with immunoSEQ multiplex PCR, while TCRdb's copy carries only in-frame clones and drops some. The sample holds about 110,000 clones, 70% to 90% seen once. This specimen consisted of peripheral blood, obtained on day 0 of AZD1222 vaccination. This receptor was obtained from an adult in good health. This chain joins TRBV11-2 and TRBJ2-3, with 11 bases aligning to TRBD2. Written as DNA, the CDR3 is TGTGCCAGCAGCCTGAGACTAGCGGGGTTCACAGATACGCAGTATTTT. It encodes CASSLRLAGFTDTQYF.